One and the same sample provided the 27 T cell receptor beta chains below, sequenced in a study of cytomegalovirus exposure and HLA in healthy donors (dated by TCRdb to the late 2010s). The method was the immunoSEQ multiplex PCR assay. A mixture of 60 forward primers for TCR Vbeta segments and 13 reverse primers for TCR Jbeta segments was used in the multiplex PCR. TCRdb mirrors the immuneACCESS table, restricted to in-frame sequences. Some clones are absent from its copies; in checked studies, under half trace to an unresolved V gene, and the reason for the others is unknown. This sample comprises 85,000 to 100,000 clones, 60% to 85% of them detected only once. Of the sample, around 15% is held by the ten largest clones. The specimen was PBMCs. These receptor sequences come from a man aged 55 to 70 in good health and CMV-seropositive.

This clone was seen a handful of times. The chain joins TRBV5-1 to TRBJ1-4; TRBD1 matches at 8 bases. The CDR3 is 15 amino acids. V was pared by 4 bases and J by 3 bases, with 5 bases of the junction left unmatched. Per germline, CDR1 SGHRS and CDR2 YFSETQ. CDR3 DNA: TGCGCCAGCAGCGTGGACAGGGTTCCTAATGAAAAACTGTTTTTT. This translates into CASSVDRVPNEKLFF.

The chain uses TRBV19 and TRBJ2-5; D is perhaps TRBD2 (6 bases). This CDR3 spans 16 amino acids. V lost 3 bases, J lost 1 base, and 15 bases lay in between. Germline CDR1 reads LNHDA; CDR2 reads SQIVND (reference sequence). The CDR3 nucleotides read TGTGCCAGTAGTATTGGGGACTCCTATTTCCAAGAGACCCAGTACTTC. Encoded protein: CASSIGDSYFQETQYF.

V and J are TRBV28 and TRBJ2-7, with a tentative D call TRBD2 (6 bases). Germline CDR1 reads MDHEN; CDR2 reads SYDVKM. V was cut by 3 bases and J by 4 bases, with 10 bases left in between. CDR3 length equals 13 residues. For the CDR3, the DNA is TGTGCCAGCAGTTTCGGGACTCTTTACGAGCAGTACTTC. Its translation: CASSFGTLYEQYF.

The chain carries TRBV25-1 and TRBJ1-1, with 7 bases aligning to TRBD1. Germline values: CDR1 MGHDK, CDR2 SYGVNS. This CDR3 has 15 residues. V dropped 6 bases and J dropped 0; count of bases not matched to a gene: 7. Written as DNA, the CDR3 is TGTGCCAGCAGCCTCCAGACAGGGTTGAACACTGAAGCTTTCTTT. This sequence encodes CASSLQTGLNTEAFF.

In regard to this clone: An end of the junction differs from the germline gene, which may be a read error. This chain joins TRBV11-3 and TRBJ1-1, with D possibly matching TRBD1 (6 bases). This CDR3 is 12 amino acids long. In germline, CDR1 is SGHNT, CDR2 YENEEA. CDR3 protein: CASSSSKSGTIF. The CDR3 coding sequence is TGTGCCAGCAGCTCAAGTAAATCCGGGACAATCTTT.

The chain employs TRBV19 and TRBJ1-1; tentatively, D is TRBD1 (5 bases). The CDR3 loop spans 14 amino acids. Germline-derived CDR1 and CDR2 are LNHDA and SQIVND (reference sequence). Trimming left V 2 bases short and J 5 bases short, with 12 bases between. CDR3 in amino acids: CASSIRGGRTEAFF. The CDR3 DNA sequence: TGTGCCAGTAGTATACGGGGGGGAAGGACTGAAGCTTTCTTT. The entire variable domain, with the rest obtained from reference TRBV19 and TRBJ1-1, is as follows: DGGITQSPKYLFRKEGQNVTLSCEQNLNHDAMYWYRQDPGQGLRLIYYSQIVNDFQKGDIAEGYSVSREKKESFPLTVTSAQKNPTAFYLCASSIRGGRTEAFFGQGTRLTVV.

This clone was found once. The chain links TRBV29-1 to TRBJ2-7; D ambiguous. This CDR3 comprises 11 residues. Per germline, CDR1 SQVTM and CDR2 ANQGSEA. V lost 4 bases to trimming and J lost 5 bases, with 9 bases between them. Written as DNA, the CDR3 is TGCAGCGTTGCCCCGGGTAACGAGCAGTACTTC. This encodes CSVAPGNEQYF.

The chain is built from TRBV9 and TRBJ2-1, with D hard to call. Germline V gives CDR1 SGDLS, CDR2 YYNGEE. The CDR3 is made up of 16 amino acids. V shed 4 bases and J shed 4 bases, with 18 bases lying between them. For the CDR3, the DNA is TGTGCCAGCAGCCCGAGCAGCGACCCCGCTTACAATGAGCAGTTCTTC. Amino acids: CASSPSSDPAYNEQFF. Full variable domain (outside the CDR3, taken from reference TRBV9 and TRBJ2-1): DSGVTQTPKHLITATGQRVTLRCSPRSGDLSVYWYQQSLDQGLQFLIQYYNGEERAKGNILERFSAQQFPDLHSELNLSSLELGDSALYFCASSPSSDPAYNEQFFGPGTRLTVL.

This chain uses TRBV6-1 with TRBJ2-7; a weak D match, TRBD2 (5 bases). CDR1 is MNHNS, CDR2 SASEGT, per germline. CDR3 length: 13 amino acids. Trimming left V 5 bases short and J 3 bases short, with 11 bases between. CDR3: CASSLREDYEQYF. In DNA form, the CDR3 reads TGTGCCAGCAGTCTCCGGGAAGACTACGAGCAGTACTTC.

A single count supports this clone. V gene TRBV2 combines with J gene TRBJ2-3, with TRBD2 matching over 10 bases. With V trimmed by 8 bases and J by 1 base, 6 bases remained unmatched. Germline values: CDR1 SNHLY, CDR2 FYNNEI. The length of the CDR3 is 15 residues. CDR3 DNA: TGTGCCAGCGTTCTAGCGGGGGCGGGCACAGATACGCAGTATTTT. Amino acid sequence: CASVLAGAGTDTQYF.

The V call is TRBV4-1, the J call TRBJ2-1; TRBD2 matches 9 bases. The CDR3 sequence is 16 residues long. The junction had 4 bases not matched to a gene; V was cut back by 0 bases and J by 4 bases. The V gene's germline CDR1 is MGHRA and CDR2 YSYEKL. The CDR3 nucleotides are TGCGCCAGCAGCCAAGATCACAGCGGGGGGTACAATGAGCAGTTCTTC. Protein sequence: CASSQDHSGGYNEQFF.

About this clone: This sample also contains other DNA sequences that code for the same CDR3. This rearrangement joins TRBV5-1 to TRBJ2-5; weak D call: TRBD2 (5 bases). V was shortened by 4 bases and J by 2 bases, with 9 bases between the two germline ends. The V gene's germline CDR1 is SGHRS and CDR2 YFSETQ. This CDR3 comprises 13 residues. CDR3 nucleotides: TGCGCCAGCAGCGTGACGGGGCAAGAGACCCAGTACTTC. This translates into CASSVTGQETQYF.

The chain recombines TRBV7-8 with TRBJ1-6, with D unresolved. V was cut by 0 bases and J by 0 bases, with 9 bases left in between. Germline V gene lookup returns CDR1 SGHVS and CDR2 FQNEAQ. This CDR3 is 17 amino acids long. CDR3: CASSLAIASSYNSPLHF. The CDR3 DNA reads as TGTGCCAGCAGCTTAGCTATAGCGAGCTCCTATAATTCACCCCTCCACTTT.

This clone was recorded a few times. CDR3 sequence: CASRPSGAQGSPLHF. CDR3 DNA sequence: TGTGCCAGCAGACCCAGTGGGGCCCAAGGGTCACCCCTCCACTTT. The chain links TRBV11-1 to TRBJ1-6, with D perhaps matching TRBD1 (5 bases). Germline CDR1 and CDR2: SGHAT and FQDESV (reference sequence). The CDR3 runs 15 residues. The germline V and J ends were trimmed by 6 bases and 10 bases, with 19 bases remaining between them.

The CDR3 spells CASSLTQGRIYEQYF. As DNA, the CDR3 is TGTGCCAGCAGCCTTACGCAGGGTAGGATCTACGAGCAGTACTTC. The gene calls are TRBV7-2 and TRBJ2-7; possibly TRBD1 for D (5 bases). The CDR3 contains 15 residues. Germline V lookup: CDR1 SGHTA, CDR2 FQGNSA. V was trimmed by 5 bases and J by 3 bases, leaving 17 bases between them. Full variable domain (remainder filled in from reference TRBV7-2 and TRBJ2-7): GAGVSQSPSNKVTEKGKDVELRCDPISGHTALYWYRQSLGQGLEFLIYFQGNSAPDKSGLPSDRFSAERTGGSVSTLTIQRTQQEDSAVYLCASSLTQGRIYEQYFGPGTRLTVT.

The chain employs TRBV6-6 and TRBJ2-3, with no clear D. The germline V and J ends were trimmed by 2 bases and 3 bases, with 6 bases remaining between them. The length of the CDR3 is 13 residues. CDR1 is MNHNY and CDR2 is SVGAGI in the germline V gene (reference sequence). Written as DNA, the CDR3 is TGTGCCAGCAGTTACGGGCCAACAGATACGCAGTATTTT. This codes for CASSYGPTDTQYF.

The genes are TRBV23-1 and TRBJ2-7, with D possibly being TRBD2 (7 bases). TRBV23-1 is known as an ORF, though its function is uncertain. This CDR3 is built from 17 residues. V was trimmed by 2 bases and J by 1 base, leaving 18 bases between them. CDR3 in amino acids: CASSQTLVGGPSYEQYF. CDR3 in DNA: TGCGCCAGCAGTCAAACCCTAGTCGGGGGGCCGTCCTACGAGCAGTACTTC.

The count of this clone is one. V usage is TRBV7-9 and J usage is TRBJ2-5, with D unresolved. This CDR3 comprises 14 residues. Trimming shortened V by 5 bases and J by 5 bases, and 15 bases separated the two germline ends. The germline V gene has CDR1 SEHNR and CDR2 FQNEAQ (reference sequence). As DNA, the CDR3 is TGTGCCAGCAGCAAAATCACAGCTACGGAGACCCAGTACTTC. Its translation: CASSKITATETQYF.

This clone came up once. This CDR3 is CASSPRVFQETQYF. CDR3 DNA sequence: TGTGCCAGCAGTCCGCGGGTCTTCCAAGAGACCCAGTACTTC. The V gene is TRBV27, the J gene TRBJ2-5; D is possibly TRBD2 (5 bases). Germline V lookup: CDR1 MNHEY, CDR2 SMNVEV (reference sequence). This CDR3 has 14 residues. V gave up 5 bases and J gave up 1 base, with 11 bases separating them.

The genes are TRBV9 and TRBJ2-3; the match to TRBD2 covers 8 bases. V shed 4 bases and J 3 bases; nucleotides not matched to a gene: 10. The CDR3 loop spans 16 amino acids. Looked up from germline, CDR1 is SGDLS and CDR2 is YYNGEE. CDR3 DNA sequence: TGTGCCAGCAGCCTTTGGGATAGCGGGGCTACAGATACGCAGTATTTT. Translated: CASSLWDSGATDTQYF.

This sequence joins TRBV6-1 and TRBJ2-2; 10 bases agree with TRBD1. The CDR3 runs to 15 residues. The trim removed 6 bases at V and 3 bases at J, leaving 4 bases unmatched. Germline CDR1 and CDR2: MNHNS and SASEGT. This CDR3 reads CASSTGTGDTGELFF. The CDR3, as DNA: TGTGCCAGCAGCACCGGGACAGGGGACACCGGGGAGCTGTTTTTT.

V usage is TRBV6-4 and J usage is TRBJ2-3; D is unclear. Germline V gene data show CDR1 as MRHNA and CDR2 as SNTAGT. Trimming stripped 4 bases from V and 3 bases from J, with 8 bases between. The CDR3 length is 13 residues. CDR3 DNA: TGTGCCAGCAGTGCGACTGATACAGATACGCAGTATTTT. Protein sequence: CASSATDTDTQYF.

V is TRBV6-6 and J is TRBJ2-3, with 8 positions matching TRBD1. There are 14 residues in the CDR3. The germline gives CDR1 MNHNY, CDR2 SVGAGI (reference sequence). Trimming took 6 bases from V and 4 from J; bases not matched to a gene: 6. CDR3 bases: TGTGCCAGCAGGCGACAGGGGCGGCCAGATACGCAGTATTTT. This encodes CASRRQGRPDTQYF.

The chain carries TRBV9 and TRBJ2-1; D perhaps matches TRBD2 (6 bases). Trimming took 4 bases from V and 8 from J, leaving 10 bases between them. The CDR3 runs to 12 residues. Germline assignment: CDR1 SGDLS and CDR2 YYNGEE. The DNA for the CDR3 is TGTGCCAGCAGCTCCCGGGGGTATGAGCAGTTCTTC. It is translated as CASSSRGYEQFF.

As for this clone: A much larger clone differs from this one at a single base, so this may be a read error. This chain connects TRBV5-5 to TRBJ1-2, with TRBD1 matching 8 bases. The germline V gene encodes CDR1 SGHKS and CDR2 YYEKEE (reference sequence). The CDR3 has 13 residues. The V gene end was trimmed by 4 bases and the J gene end by 3 bases; junction bases not matched to a gene: 2. This CDR3 is CASSPTGDYGYTF. The CDR3 DNA reads TGTGCCAGCAGCCCGACAGGGGACTATGGCTACACCTTC.

This clone appeared once. This chain links TRBV19 with TRBJ2-7; D might be TRBD1 (5 bases). Looked up from germline, CDR1 is LNHDA and CDR2 is SQIVND (reference sequence). CDR3 size: 12 residues. With 4 bases removed from V and 6 bases from J, the gap between germline ends came to 10 bases. CDR3 amino acids: CASSTTGREQYF. CDR3 sequence (DNA): TGTGCCAGTAGTACAACAGGTCGCGAGCAGTACTTC.

The rearrangement links TRBV28 to TRBJ1-2, with 7 bases identical to TRBD1. Germline V gene sequence: CDR1 MDHEN, CDR2 SYDVKM. The trim removed 4 bases at V and 6 bases at J, leaving 11 bases unmatched. The CDR3 has 15 residues. The CDR3 DNA reads TGTGCCAGCAGTTCCCTCGACAGGGTGATTGATGGCTACACCTTC. It specifies CASSSLDRVIDGYTF.